Listed below are T cell receptor beta chains from one sample, sequenced in a study of T cell changes during pregnancy in multiple sclerosis. Data came from immunoSEQ multiplex PCR; TCRdb stores just in-frame clones and leaves some out. The sample includes tens of thousands of clones, 94% of them seen just once. The input for sequencing was peripheral blood, taken in the second trimester of pregnancy. Every receptor here comes from a female donor in good health, enrolled as a control in a pregnancy study. The CDR3 runs from the conserved cysteine through the conserved F or W. The order of the fields is J gene, V gene, clone size, D gene, CDR3 length, CDR3 DNA, CDR3 protein. D genes are given only for firm matches. Only some rows state a clone size, as once, few, many or a class for expanded clones.

TRBJ2-7 TRBV19 . TRBD2 22 TGTGCCAGTAGCCCGGGACGACGGACTAGCGGGAGGGCCGGGGCGGAAACCTACGAGCAGTACTTC CASSPGRRTSGRAGAETYEQYF
TRBJ2-1 TRBV6-1 . . 16 TGTGCCAGCAGTGCAAGCGTCGCCAGCTCCTACAATGAGCAGTTCTTC CASSASVASSYNEQFF
TRBJ2-7 TRBV10-2 few . 14 TGCGCCAGCAGTGGCCACCCAGAACCCTACGAGCAGTACTTC CASSGHPEPYEQYF
TRBJ2-1 TRBV5-1 . TRBD2 14 TGCGCCAGCAGATTAGCGGGAGGGCCCAATGAGCAGTTCTTC CASRLAGGPNEQFF
TRBJ2-4 TRBV30 once . 13 TGTGCCTGGAGTGTACAAGCCAAAAACATTCAGTACTTC CAWSVQAKNIQYF
TRBJ1-1 TRBV4-2 . . 14 TGTGCCAGCAGCCAAGCGCGAATGAACACTGAAGCTTTCTTT CASSQARMNTEAFF
TRBJ2-7 TRBV18 few TRBD2 15 TGTGCCAGCTCACCACCCAGCGGGAGGTCCTACGAGCAGTACTTC CASSPPSGRSYEQYF
TRBJ1-1 TRBV2 . TRBD1 15 TGTGCCAGCAGGGCAGACAGGGGGCGCATTACTGAAGCTTTCTTT CASRADRGRITEAFF
TRBJ2-5 TRBV29-1 . . 10 TGCAGCGCTTCTAGGGAGACCCAGTACTTC CSASRETQYF
TRBJ2-2 TRBV7-2 . . 14 TGTGCCAGCAGCTTCAGGGACTTGCCACCGATGTTGTTTTTT CASSFRDLPPMLFF
TRBJ2-7 TRBV6-1 . . 14 TGTGCCAGCAGTCCTGGGACTTGGGCCTACGAGCAGTACTTC CASSPGTWAYEQYF